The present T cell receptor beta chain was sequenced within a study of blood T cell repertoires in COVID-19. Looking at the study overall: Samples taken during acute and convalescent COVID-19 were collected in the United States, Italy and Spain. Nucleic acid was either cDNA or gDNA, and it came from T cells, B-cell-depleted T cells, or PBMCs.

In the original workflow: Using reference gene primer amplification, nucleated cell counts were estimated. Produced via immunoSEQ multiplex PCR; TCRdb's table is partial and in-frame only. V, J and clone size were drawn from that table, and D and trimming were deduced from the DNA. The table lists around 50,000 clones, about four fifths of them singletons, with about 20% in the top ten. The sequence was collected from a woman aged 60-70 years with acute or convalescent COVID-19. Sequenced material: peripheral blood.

This CDR3 is CSVETENYGYTF. The CDR3 DNA follows: TGCAGCGTGGAGACAGAGAACTATGGCTACACCTTC. The J gene is TRBJ1-2, the V gene TRBV29-1, with D perhaps matching TRBD1 (5 bases). The length of the CDR3 is 12 residues. The germline gives CDR1 SQVTM, CDR2 ANQGSEA. V was cut by 6 bases and J by 2 bases, with 10 bases left in between.